Listed below are T cell receptor beta chains from one sample, sequenced in a study of T-cell memory formation after mild COVID-19. TCRdb re-derived calls from the 5' RACE reads in MiXCR, one entry per CDR3 protein. The table records just under 150,000 distinct CDR3 sequences, 5.5% to 7% of them present only once. The sample comprised PBMCs or a T cell subset sorted from them (not recorded which). These receptor sequences come from an adult woman who had mild COVID-19 (a few samples of this study predate the infection). Cell type and time point are not known. The CDR3 runs from the conserved cysteine through the conserved F or W. D genes are given only for firm matches. Only some rows state a clone size, as once, few, many or a class for expanded clones.

j_call: TRBJ2-1; cdr3_length: 16; v_call: TRBV29-1; clone_size: many; d_call: TRBD2; cdr3_nt: TGCAGCGTTGAAGGGGTAGCGGGGAGTTCCTACAATGAGCAGTTCTTC; cdr3_aa: CSVEGVAGSSYNEQFF
j_call: TRBJ1-3; cdr3_length: 17; v_call: TRBV7-8; clone_size: many; d_call: TRBD1; cdr3_nt: TGTGCCAGCAGCCCATGGACAGGGAGGACTTCTGGAAACACCATATATTTT; cdr3_aa: CASSPWTGRTSGNTIYF
j_call: TRBJ2-2; cdr3_length: 19; v_call: TRBV19; clone_size: many; d_call: TRBD2; cdr3_nt: TGTGCCAGTAGTATGAAGGTTAGCGGGGGAGTATTAAACACCGGGGAGCTGTTTTTT; cdr3_aa: CASSMKVSGGVLNTGELFF
j_call: TRBJ2-1; cdr3_length: 16; v_call: TRBV4-2; clone_size: many; d_call: TRBD2; cdr3_nt: TGTGCCAGCAGCCAGAGACTAGCGGGAGGGATGAATGAGCAGTTCTTC; cdr3_aa: CASSQRLAGGMNEQFF
j_call: TRBJ2-5; cdr3_length: 11; v_call: TRBV30; clone_size: many; d_call: NA; cdr3_nt: TGTGCCTGGAGTTCAGTAGAGACCCAGTACTTC; cdr3_aa: CAWSSVETQYF
j_call: TRBJ1-1; cdr3_length: 18; v_call: TRBV4-1; clone_size: NA; d_call: NA; cdr3_nt: TGCGCCAGCAGCCAAATTAAGCCACTCCGGGGGCGGAACACTGAAGCTTTCTTT; cdr3_aa: CASSQIKPLRGRNTEAFF
j_call: TRBJ2-1; cdr3_length: 16; v_call: TRBV7-2; clone_size: NA; d_call: NA; cdr3_nt: TGTGCCAGCAGCTTAGACGGGCTTAGCTCCTACAATGAGCAGTTCTTC; cdr3_aa: CASSLDGLSSYNEQFF
j_call: TRBJ2-1; cdr3_length: 15; v_call: TRBV11-2; clone_size: NA; d_call: NA; cdr3_nt: TGTGCCAGCAGCTTAGTGTGGGCCGGGAGCAATGAGCAGTTCTTC; cdr3_aa: CASSLVWAGSNEQFF
j_call: TRBJ2-5; cdr3_length: 14; v_call: TRBV7-2; clone_size: few; d_call: NA; cdr3_nt: TGTGCCAGCAAAAGGGGCCAGCTCCAAGAGACCCAGTACTTC; cdr3_aa: CASKRGQLQETQYF
j_call: TRBJ2-3; cdr3_length: 16; v_call: TRBV6-5; clone_size: many; d_call: NA; cdr3_nt: TGTGCCAGCAGTTCCGCCGGCAGGGGCACAAGAAATACGCAGTATTTT; cdr3_aa: CASSSAGRGTRNTQYF
j_call: TRBJ2-7; cdr3_length: 16; v_call: TRBV5-1; clone_size: NA; d_call: NA; cdr3_nt: TGCGCCAGCAGCCTAGGGGGGGCAGACCCGACCTACGAGCAGTACTTC; cdr3_aa: CASSLGGADPTYEQYF
j_call: TRBJ2-3; cdr3_length: 14; v_call: TRBV7-6; clone_size: many; d_call: NA; cdr3_nt: TGTGCCAGCAGCTTAGGTTCAGGCACAGATACGCAGTATTTT; cdr3_aa: CASSLGSGTDTQYF
j_call: TRBJ2-2; cdr3_length: 15; v_call: TRBV11-2; clone_size: few; d_call: NA; cdr3_nt: TGTGCCAGCAGCTTTGTGGTCGCGAACACCGGGGAGCTGTTTTTT; cdr3_aa: CASSFVVANTGELFF
j_call: TRBJ2-3; cdr3_length: 12; v_call: TRBV15; clone_size: many; d_call: NA; cdr3_nt: TGTGCCACCAGCAGAGTGGCAGATACGCAGTATTTT; cdr3_aa: CATSRVADTQYF
j_call: TRBJ1-6; cdr3_length: 15; v_call: TRBV5-1; clone_size: many; d_call: NA; cdr3_nt: TGCGCCAGCAGCATAGAACAGGGTAGGGATTCACCCCTCCACTTT; cdr3_aa: CASSIEQGRDSPLHF
j_call: TRBJ1-5; cdr3_length: 16; v_call: TRBV28; clone_size: few; d_call: NA; cdr3_nt: TGTGCCAGCAAACCACGCGGGGGACCCCCGAATCAGCCCCAGCATTTT; cdr3_aa: CASKPRGGPPNQPQHF
j_call: TRBJ2-7; cdr3_length: 14; v_call: TRBV5-5; clone_size: few; d_call: NA; cdr3_nt: TGTGCCAGCAGCCCGGGACACCAATCCTACGAGCAGTACTTC; cdr3_aa: CASSPGHQSYEQYF
j_call: TRBJ1-1; cdr3_length: 14; v_call: TRBV5-1; clone_size: many; d_call: NA; cdr3_nt: TGCGCCAGCAGCTTGGGCGGGTATGGGACTGAAGCTTTCTTT; cdr3_aa: CASSLGGYGTEAFF
j_call: TRBJ1-2; cdr3_length: 14; v_call: TRBV2; clone_size: few; d_call: NA; cdr3_nt: TGTGCCAGCAGTCTCTCCGGGACACTTTATGGCTACACCTTC; cdr3_aa: CASSLSGTLYGYTF
j_call: TRBJ1-5; cdr3_length: 16; v_call: TRBV7-2; clone_size: many; d_call: TRBD1; cdr3_nt: TGTGCCAGCAGCACAAGTCCGCTGACAGGGGGAAGGCCCCAGCATTTT; cdr3_aa: CASSTSPLTGGRPQHF
j_call: TRBJ1-4; cdr3_length: 15; v_call: TRBV6-4; clone_size: few; d_call: NA; cdr3_nt: TGTGCCAGCAGGAGAGAGAGGCGGGATAATGAAAAACTGTTTTTT; cdr3_aa: CASRRERRDNEKLFF
j_call: TRBJ2-5; cdr3_length: 16; v_call: TRBV6-2/TRBV6-3; clone_size: NA; d_call: TRBD2; cdr3_nt: TGTGCCAGCAGACCGGGCCTTCTAGCGGGGGGAGAGACCCAGTACTTC; cdr3_aa: CASRPGLLAGGETQYF
j_call: TRBJ1-2; cdr3_length: 15; v_call: TRBV4-3; clone_size: NA; d_call: NA; cdr3_nt: TGCGCCAGCAGCCCCGAGAAAACAGGTGTCTATGGCTACACCTTC; cdr3_aa: CASSPEKTGVYGYTF
j_call: TRBJ2-7; cdr3_length: 13; v_call: TRBV2; clone_size: NA; d_call: TRBD1; cdr3_nt: TGTGCCAGCAGAAGAGACAGGGCCGACGAGCAGTACTTC; cdr3_aa: CASRRDRADEQYF
j_call: TRBJ2-5; cdr3_length: 15; v_call: TRBV7-6; clone_size: NA; d_call: NA; cdr3_nt: TGTGCCAGCAGCTTAGATTGGGGGTACCAAGAGACCCAGTACTTC; cdr3_aa: CASSLDWGYQETQYF
j_call: TRBJ1-1; cdr3_length: 16; v_call: TRBV6-6; clone_size: many; d_call: TRBD1; cdr3_nt: TGTGCCAGCAGGACTGGACAGGGGCAATTGAACACTGAAGCTTTCTTT; cdr3_aa: CASRTGQGQLNTEAFF
j_call: TRBJ2-3; cdr3_length: 16; v_call: TRBV16; clone_size: NA; d_call: NA; cdr3_nt: TGTGCCAGCAGCCCACCCCGGGGCCGGGGCACAGATACGCAGTATTTT; cdr3_aa: CASSPPRGRGTDTQYF
j_call: TRBJ2-3; cdr3_length: 14; v_call: TRBV20-1; clone_size: many; d_call: NA; cdr3_nt: TGCAGTGCTCCGCCAGCCTCAGGCGCAGATACGCAGTATTTT; cdr3_aa: CSAPPASGADTQYF
j_call: TRBJ2-1; cdr3_length: 15; v_call: TRBV29-1; clone_size: many; d_call: TRBD2; cdr3_nt: TGCAGCGTTGAAGATAGGAGCGGGAGCTACAATGAGCAGTTCTTC; cdr3_aa: CSVEDRSGSYNEQFF
j_call: TRBJ2-7; cdr3_length: 15; v_call: TRBV20-1; clone_size: many; d_call: TRBD2; cdr3_nt: TGCAGTGCTAGAGATAGTAGCGGGGCTACCTACGAGCAGTACTTC; cdr3_aa: CSARDSSGATYEQYF
j_call: TRBJ1-1; cdr3_length: 13; v_call: TRBV7-3; clone_size: few; d_call: NA; cdr3_nt: TGTGCCAGCAGCTTAACATCTCAGGGGGAAGCTTTCTTT; cdr3_aa: CASSLTSQGEAFF
j_call: TRBJ2-1; cdr3_length: 15; v_call: TRBV5-1; clone_size: few; d_call: TRBD2; cdr3_nt: TGCGCCAGCAGCTTCTTGGCGGGGGGCCACAATGAGCAGTTCTTC; cdr3_aa: CASSFLAGGHNEQFF
j_call: TRBJ2-1; cdr3_length: 16; v_call: TRBV7-2; clone_size: few; d_call: NA; cdr3_nt: TGTGCCAGCAGCTTAGGCCGGCAGGGGATCAACAATGAGCAGTTCTTC; cdr3_aa: CASSLGRQGINNEQFF
j_call: TRBJ1-3; cdr3_length: 16; v_call: TRBV6-1; clone_size: many; d_call: NA; cdr3_nt: TGTGCCAGCAGTGATCATGGGGCCGCGTCTGGAAACACCATATATTTT; cdr3_aa: CASSDHGAASGNTIYF
j_call: TRBJ2-1; cdr3_length: 14; v_call: TRBV15; clone_size: many; d_call: NA; cdr3_nt: TGTGCCACCAGCGCTCAGGGGCCTTACAATGAGCAGTTCTTC; cdr3_aa: CATSAQGPYNEQFF
j_call: TRBJ1-1; cdr3_length: 13; v_call: TRBV12-3/TRBV12-4; clone_size: NA; d_call: NA; cdr3_nt: TGTGCCAGCAGTTTGGTCAGGTGGGGGGAAGCTTTCTTT; cdr3_aa: CASSLVRWGEAFF
j_call: TRBJ1-4; cdr3_length: 15; v_call: TRBV7-2; clone_size: many; d_call: NA; cdr3_nt: TGTGCCAGCAGCGCTCTACAGGTCCTTAATGAAAAACTGTTTTTT; cdr3_aa: CASSALQVLNEKLFF
j_call: TRBJ1-2; cdr3_length: 14; v_call: TRBV12-3/TRBV12-4; clone_size: NA; d_call: NA; cdr3_nt: TGTGCCAGCCATAGAGGGGCCGGAACCTATGGCTACACCTTC; cdr3_aa: CASHRGAGTYGYTF
j_call: TRBJ1-6; cdr3_length: 15; v_call: TRBV3-1; clone_size: few; d_call: NA; cdr3_nt: TGTGCCAGCAGCCAAGCGGGCAGGGTAGGTTCACCCCTCCACTTT; cdr3_aa: CASSQAGRVGSPLHF
j_call: TRBJ2-3; cdr3_length: 12; v_call: TRBV29-1; clone_size: many; d_call: NA; cdr3_nt: TGCAGCGCCCGGGACACCACAGATACGCAGTATTTT; cdr3_aa: CSARDTTDTQYF
j_call: TRBJ2-1; cdr3_length: 16; v_call: TRBV24-1; clone_size: NA; d_call: TRBD2; cdr3_nt: TGTGCCACCAGTGATGGACTAGCGGGAGCCTACAATGAGCAGTTCTTC; cdr3_aa: CATSDGLAGAYNEQFF
j_call: TRBJ1-2; cdr3_length: 15; v_call: TRBV7-2; clone_size: NA; d_call: NA; cdr3_nt: TGTGCCAGCAGCCCCTCCGGACAACCATGGGATGGCTACACCTTC; cdr3_aa: CASSPSGQPWDGYTF
j_call: TRBJ2-7; cdr3_length: 24; v_call: TRBV6-2/TRBV6-3; clone_size: few; d_call: TRBD2; cdr3_nt: TGTGCCAGCAGTTACTCCACTAGCGGGAGGGCCATGGAAGCCGGTGGATTATGGAACTACGAGCAGTACTTC; cdr3_aa: CASSYSTSGRAMEAGGLWNYEQYF
j_call: TRBJ1-5; cdr3_length: 16; v_call: TRBV19; clone_size: many; d_call: NA; cdr3_nt: TGTGCCAGTAAGGGAGAGGGCTCGAATCGGAATCAGCCCCAGCATTTT; cdr3_aa: CASKGEGSNRNQPQHF
j_call: TRBJ2-2; cdr3_length: 14; v_call: TRBV4-1; clone_size: NA; d_call: NA; cdr3_nt: TGCGCCAGCACTCATACTAGGGGGACCGGGGAGCTGTTTTTT; cdr3_aa: CASTHTRGTGELFF
j_call: TRBJ1-5; cdr3_length: 14; v_call: TRBV24-1; clone_size: few; d_call: TRBD1; cdr3_nt: TGTGCCACCAGTCAGGGGGCCGGCAATCAGCCCCAGCATTTT; cdr3_aa: CATSQGAGNQPQHF
j_call: TRBJ1-4; cdr3_length: 16; v_call: TRBV7-2; clone_size: NA; d_call: NA; cdr3_nt: TGTGCCAGCAGCTTAGCGATGCGACCAGGCGATGAAAAACTGTTTTTT; cdr3_aa: CASSLAMRPGDEKLFF
j_call: TRBJ2-3; cdr3_length: 14; v_call: TRBV18; clone_size: many; d_call: NA; cdr3_nt: TGTGCCAGCTCCCAAAGTTTCGGCACAGATACGCAGTATTTT; cdr3_aa: CASSQSFGTDTQYF